The clone carrying this T cell receptor (beta chain) was seen a few times. Time point denoted: late/post reinfection, 12 to 24 weeks after detection. The sorted cells went straight to TCR sequencing with no prior in vitro expansion. V trimming: 0 bases; J trimming: 0 bases; junction bases outside the gene matches: 5. Germline assignment: CDR1 LGHNA and CDR2 YNFKEQ. This CDR3 is 16 amino acids long. This sample is part of a study of memory CD8 T cells in hepatitis C reinfection. Study-level background: Samples late or after reinfection came 12 to 24 weeks post-detection. NS5B-2841 was targeted by two other double resolvers.

General study points: Even donors targeting one epitope shared no dominant public clonotypes. With five donors, public clonotype conclusions could not be definitive.

The assay was immunoSEQ multiplex PCR, and TCRdb's table has in-frame clones only and misses some. The sample has roughly 210 clones; roughly two thirds are singletons. The receptor was isolated from a man over 45 with hepatitis C virus infection. The chain has TRBV4-2 and TRBJ2-7, with 7 nucleotides matching TRBD1. The sample consisted of HCV tetramer-positive CD8+ T cells sorted from blood. CDR3 bases: TGTGCCAGCAGCCAAGAACTAGGGGGCAGCTCCTACGAGCAGTACTTC. Translating it yields CASSQELGGSSYEQYF.